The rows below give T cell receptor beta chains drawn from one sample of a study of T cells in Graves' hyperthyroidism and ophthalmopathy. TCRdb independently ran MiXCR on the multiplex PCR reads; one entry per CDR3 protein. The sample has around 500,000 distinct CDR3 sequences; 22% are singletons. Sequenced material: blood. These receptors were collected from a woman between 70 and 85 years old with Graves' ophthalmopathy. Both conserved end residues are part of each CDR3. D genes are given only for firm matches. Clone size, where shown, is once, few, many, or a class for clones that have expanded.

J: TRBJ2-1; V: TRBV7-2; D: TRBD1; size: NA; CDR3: CASSSTGGNEQFF; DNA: TGTGCCAGCAGCTCAACAGGGGGCAATGAGCAGTTCTTC
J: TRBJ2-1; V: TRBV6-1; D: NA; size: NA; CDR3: CASTLAGLINEQFF; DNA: TGTGCCAGCACCCTGGCGGGACTCATCAATGAGCAGTTCTTC
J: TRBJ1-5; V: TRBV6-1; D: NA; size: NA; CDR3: CASGDISAPRPQHF; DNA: TGTGCCAGCGGAGACATATCAGCCCCTCGGCCCCAGCATTTT
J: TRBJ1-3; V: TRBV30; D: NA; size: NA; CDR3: CASGGTSGNTIYF; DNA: TGTGCCTCCGGTGGAACGTCTGGAAACACCATATATTTT
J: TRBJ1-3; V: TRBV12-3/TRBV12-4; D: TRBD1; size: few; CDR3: CASSLGTGGYIYF; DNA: TGTGCCAGCAGTTTGGGGACAGGGGGGTACATATATTTT
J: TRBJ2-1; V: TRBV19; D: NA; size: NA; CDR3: CASTEGIYNEQFF; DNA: TGTGCCAGTACGGAGGGGATATACAATGAGCAGTTCTTC
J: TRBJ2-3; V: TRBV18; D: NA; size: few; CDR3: CASSFDSPGTDTQYF; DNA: TGTGCCAGCTCCTTCGACAGTCCGGGAACAGATACGCAGTATTTT
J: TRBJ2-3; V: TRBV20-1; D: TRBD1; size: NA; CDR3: CRADRASSTDTQYF; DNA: TGCAGGGCCGACAGGGCCTCTAGCACAGATACGCAGTATTTT
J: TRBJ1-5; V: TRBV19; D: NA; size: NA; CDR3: CASSTDRLYQPQHF; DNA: TGTGCCAGTAGTACCGATAGGCTATATCAGCCCCAGCATTTT
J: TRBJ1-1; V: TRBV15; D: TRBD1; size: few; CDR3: CATSNGYGTGVLVAFF; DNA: TGTGCCACCAGCAACGGATACGGGACAGGGGTCCTCGTTGCTTTCTTT
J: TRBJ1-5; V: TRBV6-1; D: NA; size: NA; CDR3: CASSEPTAPVIAPQHF; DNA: TGTGCCAGCAGTGAACCGACAGCCCCTGTCATAGCGCCCCAGCATTTT
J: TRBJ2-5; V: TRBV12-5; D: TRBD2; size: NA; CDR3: CASGSPSGRKETQYF; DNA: TGTGCTAGTGGTTCCCCTAGCGGGAGAAAAGAGACCCAGTACTTC
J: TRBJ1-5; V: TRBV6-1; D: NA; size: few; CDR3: CASGTTGMGNQPQHF; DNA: TGTGCCAGCGGTACAACAGGGATGGGCAATCAGCCCCAGCATTTT
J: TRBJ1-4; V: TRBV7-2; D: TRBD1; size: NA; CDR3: CASSSQGEPNEKLFF; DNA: TGTGCCAGCAGCTCACAGGGGGAGCCTAATGAAAAACTGTTTTTT
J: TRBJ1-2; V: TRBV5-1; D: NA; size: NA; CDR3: CASSSSTGNYGYTF; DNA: TGCGCCAGCAGCTCGTCGACAGGAAACTATGGCTACACCTTC
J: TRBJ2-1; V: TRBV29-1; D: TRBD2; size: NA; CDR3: CSVADGLAGVNEQFF; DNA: TGCAGCGTTGCAGATGGACTAGCGGGAGTTAATGAGCAGTTCTTC
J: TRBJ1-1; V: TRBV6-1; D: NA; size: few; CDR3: CASRDEGGGNTEAFF; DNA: TGTGCCAGCAGGGATGAGGGGGGGGGGAACACTGAAGCTTTCTTT
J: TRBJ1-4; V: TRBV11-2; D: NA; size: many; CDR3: CASSLAGSEKLFF; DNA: TGTGCCAGCAGCTTAGCCGGGAGTGAAAAACTGTTTTTT
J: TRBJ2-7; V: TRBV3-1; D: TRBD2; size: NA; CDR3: CASSHRTSSSEQYF; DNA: TGTGCCAGCAGCCACAGGACTAGCTCCAGCGAGCAGTACTTC
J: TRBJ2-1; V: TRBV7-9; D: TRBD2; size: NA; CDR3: CASRAGGSDEQFF; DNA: TGTGCCAGCAGAGCCGGGGGGTCCGATGAGCAGTTCTTC
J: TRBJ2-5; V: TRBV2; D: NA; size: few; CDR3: CASSEWLVQETQYF; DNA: TGTGCCAGCAGTGAGTGGCTAGTCCAAGAGACCCAGTACTTC
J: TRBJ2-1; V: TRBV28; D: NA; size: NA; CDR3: CASTPSSSYNEQFF; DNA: TGTGCCAGCACCCCCTCTAGCTCCTACAATGAGCAGTTCTTC
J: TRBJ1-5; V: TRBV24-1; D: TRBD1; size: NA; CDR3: CATSMGQNQPQHF; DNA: TGTGCCACCAGTATGGGACAGAATCAGCCCCAGCATTTT
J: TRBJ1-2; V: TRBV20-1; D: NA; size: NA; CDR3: CSARVQGFYGYTF; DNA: TGCAGTGCTAGAGTCCAGGGATTCTATGGCTACACCTTC
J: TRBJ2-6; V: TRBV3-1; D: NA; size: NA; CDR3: CASSQGARNVLTF; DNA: TGTGCCAGCAGCCAAGGGGCTAGAAACGTCCTGACTTTC
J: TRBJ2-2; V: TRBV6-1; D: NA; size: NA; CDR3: CDIGEGPNTGELFF; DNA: TGTGACATTGGTGAGGGGCCCAACACCGGGGAGCTGTTTTTT
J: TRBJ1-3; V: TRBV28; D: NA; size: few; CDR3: CASSLSSGTGNTIYF; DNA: TGTGCCAGCAGTTTGTCCTCCGGAACTGGAAACACCATATATTTT
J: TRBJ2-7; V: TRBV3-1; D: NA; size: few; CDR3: CASSRDVSAYEQYF; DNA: TGTGCCAGCAGCCGAGACGTGTCCGCCTACGAGCAGTACTTC
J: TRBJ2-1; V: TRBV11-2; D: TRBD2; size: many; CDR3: CASSLQAGVGYNEQFF; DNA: TGTGCCAGCAGCTTACAAGCGGGAGTGGGCTACAATGAGCAGTTCTTC
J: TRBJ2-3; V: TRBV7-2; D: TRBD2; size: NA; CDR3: CASSKVHTLAGVIDTQYF; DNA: TGTGCCAGCAGCAAGGTGCACACGCTAGCGGGAGTAATAGATACGCAGTATTTT
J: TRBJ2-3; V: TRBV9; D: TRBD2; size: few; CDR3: CASSGGLAGVTDTQYF; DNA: TGTGCCAGCAGCGGAGGACTAGCGGGAGTCACAGATACGCAGTATTTT
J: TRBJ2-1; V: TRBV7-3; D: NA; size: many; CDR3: CASSPTDSNNEQFF; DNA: TGTGCCAGCAGCCCTACTGACTCCAACAATGAGCAGTTCTTC
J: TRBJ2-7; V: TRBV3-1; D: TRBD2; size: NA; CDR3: CASSQDRLAGGKSSEQYF; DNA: TGTGCCAGCAGCCAAGATCGACTAGCGGGAGGTAAGTCCTCCGAGCAGTACTTC
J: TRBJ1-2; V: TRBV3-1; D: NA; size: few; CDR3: CASSQPAAWGNGYTF; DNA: TGTGCCAGCAGCCAACCAGCCGCCTGGGGAAATGGCTACACCTTC
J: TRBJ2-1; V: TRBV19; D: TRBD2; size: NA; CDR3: CASTSLEGGLAGVNEQFF; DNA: TGTGCCAGTACCTCGCTTGAAGGGGGACTAGCGGGCGTCAATGAGCAGTTCTTC
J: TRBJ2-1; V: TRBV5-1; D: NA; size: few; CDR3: CASKRMTYNEQFF; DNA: TGCGCCAGCAAGCGGATGACCTACAATGAGCAGTTCTTC
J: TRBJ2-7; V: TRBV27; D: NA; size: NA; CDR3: CASSYLAVQYF; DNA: TGTGCCAGCAGTTATCTAGCAGTGCAGTACTTC
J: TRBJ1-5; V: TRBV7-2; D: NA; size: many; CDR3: CASSFFRLQPQHF; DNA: TGTGCCAGCAGCTTTTTCAGGCTTCAGCCCCAGCATTTT
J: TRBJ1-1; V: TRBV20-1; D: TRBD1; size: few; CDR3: CSAQTGINTEAFF; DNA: TGCAGTGCACAGACAGGGATAAACACTGAAGCTTTCTTT
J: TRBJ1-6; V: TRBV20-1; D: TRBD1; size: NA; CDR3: CSVIRPGQGDSPLHF; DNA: TGCAGTGTCATAAGACCGGGACAGGGGGATTCACCCCTCCACTTT
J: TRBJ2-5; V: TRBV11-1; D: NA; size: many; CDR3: CASSLSTGSRETQYF; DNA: TGTGCCAGCAGCTTGAGTACAGGGAGCAGAGAGACCCAGTACTTC
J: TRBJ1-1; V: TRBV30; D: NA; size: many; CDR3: CAWKVGGGTEAFF; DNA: TGTGCCTGGAAGGTGGGGGGGGGCACTGAAGCTTTCTTT
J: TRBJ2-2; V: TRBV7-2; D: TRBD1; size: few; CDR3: CASKPGQGNTGELFF; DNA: TGTGCCAGCAAACCGGGACAGGGGAACACCGGGGAGCTGTTTTTT
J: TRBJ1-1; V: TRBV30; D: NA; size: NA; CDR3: CAHAGGLEAFF; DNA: TGTGCCCACGCGGGGGGTCTTGAAGCTTTCTTT
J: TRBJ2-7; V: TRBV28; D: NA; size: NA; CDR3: CASSLAVGGEQYF; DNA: TGTGCCAGCAGCCTTGCAGTGGGGGGCGAGCAGTACTTC
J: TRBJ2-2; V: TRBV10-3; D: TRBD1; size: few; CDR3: CAISSTQGVDTGELFF; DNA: TGTGCCATCAGTTCGACCCAGGGGGTCGACACCGGGGAGCTGTTTTTT
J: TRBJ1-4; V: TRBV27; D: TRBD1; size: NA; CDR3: CASRPRGRGEKLFF; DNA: TGTGCCAGCAGACCAAGGGGGCGAGGGGAAAAACTGTTTTTT
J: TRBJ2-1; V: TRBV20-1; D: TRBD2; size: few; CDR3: CSASGRALAHEQFF; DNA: TGCAGTGCTAGCGGGAGGGCCCTTGCGCATGAGCAGTTCTTC
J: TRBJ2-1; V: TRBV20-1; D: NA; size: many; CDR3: CSARDRQNNEQFF; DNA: TGCAGTGCTAGAGATCGACAGAACAATGAGCAGTTCTTC
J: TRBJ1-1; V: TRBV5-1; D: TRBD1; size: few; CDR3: CASSSGDQGATEAFF; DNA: TGCGCCAGCAGCTCGGGAGACCAGGGGGCCACTGAAGCTTTCTTT
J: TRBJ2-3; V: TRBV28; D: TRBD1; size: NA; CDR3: CASSLEQGAVSDTQYF; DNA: TGTGCCAGCAGTTTAGAACAGGGGGCGGTATCAGATACGCAGTATTTT
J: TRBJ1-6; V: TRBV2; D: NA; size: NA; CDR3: CASSGLENNSPLHF; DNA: TGTGCCAGCAGTGGGTTAGAAAATAATTCACCCCTCCACTTT
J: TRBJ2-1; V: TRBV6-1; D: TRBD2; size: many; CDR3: CASSEPASGKYSRQFF; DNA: TGTGCCAGCAGTGAGCCAGCTAGCGGGAAATATTCTCGACAGTTCTTC
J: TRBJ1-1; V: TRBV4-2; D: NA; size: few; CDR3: CASSQDSQANTEAFF; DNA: TGTGCCAGCAGCCAAGATTCGCAGGCTAACACTGAAGCTTTCTTT
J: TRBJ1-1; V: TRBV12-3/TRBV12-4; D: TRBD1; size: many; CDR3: CASSLGQGANTEAFF; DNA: TGTGCCAGCAGTTTAGGACAGGGGGCGAACACTGAAGCTTTCTTT
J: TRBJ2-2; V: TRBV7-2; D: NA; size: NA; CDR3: CASSLKGLANGGTGELFF; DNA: TGTGCCAGCAGCTTAAAAGGGCTAGCGAATGGTGGGACCGGGGAGCTGTTTTTT
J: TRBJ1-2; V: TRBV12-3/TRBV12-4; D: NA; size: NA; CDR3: CASSLSPRGIGYGYTF; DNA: TGTGCCAGCAGTCTATCCCCTAGGGGAATCGGGTATGGCTACACCTTC
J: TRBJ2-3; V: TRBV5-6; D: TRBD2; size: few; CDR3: CASSLSVLGTSGSYSTDTQYF; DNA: TGTGCCAGCAGCTTGAGTGTTCTCGGGACTAGCGGGAGTTATAGCACAGATACGCAGTATTTT
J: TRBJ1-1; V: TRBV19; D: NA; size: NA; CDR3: CASSINPLITEAFF; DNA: TGTGCCAGTAGTATTAATCCATTGATCACTGAAGCTTTCTTT